This TCR beta chain was retrieved from a study of shared T cell receptors in the human thymus. The table came from immunoSEQ multiplex PCR; TCRdb's copy has only in-frame clones and leaves some out. The data contain about 660,000 clones, approximately 88% of them seen just once; the ten biggest clones take up roughly 0.0097%. Germline-derived CDR1 and CDR2 are MNHEY and SMNVEV (reference sequence). The CDR3 runs 18 residues. V was clipped by 4 bases and J by 7 bases; unmatched bases: 15. The sample was also linked to a second study, of human thymus T cells. That paper adds: Serving as donors were healthy Finnish infants, each of whom was having open corrective surgery for congenital heart defects. The thymus was resected at corrective cardiac surgery.

This rearrangement joins TRBV27 to TRBJ2-1; the match to TRBD2 covers 11 bases. This receptor was taken from a boy under two years old with a congenital heart defect. Input material: thymocytes. The CDR3 is CASSSIRPGLAGGNEQFF. CDR3 coding DNA: TGTGCCAGCAGTTCCATCAGGCCGGGGCTAGCGGGGGGTAATGAGCAGTTCTTC.